This T cell receptor beta chain was sequenced for a study of OX40 agonist ivuxolimab in advanced cancers. The assay was immunoSEQ multiplex PCR, and TCRdb's table has in-frame clones only and misses some. The table shows over 60,000 clones, with about four fifths occurring only once. This clone was seen many times. Germline-derived CDR1 and CDR2 are SGHTA and FQGNSA. Trimming took 5 bases from V and 7 from J; bases not matched to a gene: 6. The CDR3 has 14 residues. This material consisted of CD4+ or CD8+ T cells sorted from blood, taken in a trial of the OX40 agonist ivuxolimab. The rearrangement uses TRBV7-2 and TRBJ2-4, with 9 bases fitting TRBD1. This clonotype originated in an adult with an advanced solid tumor such as melanoma, head and neck, liver or kidney cancer. CDR3 nucleotides: TGTGCCAGCAGCCCCAGACAGGGGGGTAACATTCAGTACTTC. Protein sequence: CASSPRQGGNIQYF.